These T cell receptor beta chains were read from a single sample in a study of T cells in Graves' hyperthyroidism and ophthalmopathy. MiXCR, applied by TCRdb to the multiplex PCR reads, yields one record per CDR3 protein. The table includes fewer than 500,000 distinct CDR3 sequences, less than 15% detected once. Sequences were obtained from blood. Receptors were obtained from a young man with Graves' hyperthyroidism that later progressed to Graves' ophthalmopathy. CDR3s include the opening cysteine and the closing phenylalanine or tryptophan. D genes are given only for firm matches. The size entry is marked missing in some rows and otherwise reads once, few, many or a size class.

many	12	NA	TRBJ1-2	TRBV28	CATKTANYGYTF	TGTGCCACCAAGACGGCGAACTATGGCTACACCTTC
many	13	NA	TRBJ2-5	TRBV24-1	CATSDWGRETQYF	TGTGCCACCAGTGATTGGGGTAGGGAGACCCAGTACTTC
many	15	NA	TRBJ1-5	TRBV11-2	CASSLGDRFNQPQHF	TGTGCCAGCAGCCTGGGGGACCGCTTTAATCAGCCCCAGCATTTT
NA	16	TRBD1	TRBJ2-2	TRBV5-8	CASSPTGGSNTGELFF	TGTGCCAGCAGCCCAACAGGGGGCAGTAACACCGGGGAGCTGTTTTTT
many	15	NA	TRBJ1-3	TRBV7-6	CASSLASGSGNTIYF	TGTGCCAGCAGCTTAGCGTCGGGTTCGGGCAACACCATATATTTT
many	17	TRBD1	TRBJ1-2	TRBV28	CATQGGAGQTLFYGYTF	TGTGCCACTCAGGGGGGAGCGGGACAGACTCTTTTCTATGGCTACACCTTC
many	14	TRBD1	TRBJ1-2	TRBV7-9	CASDVPTGDYGYTF	TGTGCCAGCGACGTGCCCACAGGGGACTATGGCTACACCTTC
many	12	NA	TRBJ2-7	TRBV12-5	CASAGVNYEQYF	TGTGCTAGTGCGGGGGTAAACTACGAGCAGTACTTC
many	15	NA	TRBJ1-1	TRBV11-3	CASSLGWQTFPEAFF	TGTGCCAGCAGCTTAGGTTGGCAGACCTTCCCTGAAGCTTTCTTT
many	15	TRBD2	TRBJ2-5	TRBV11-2	CASSWVAGVGETQYF	TGTGCCAGCAGCTGGGTAGCGGGGGTTGGAGAGACCCAGTACTTC
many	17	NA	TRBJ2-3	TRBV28	CASTEPPGPKFTDTQYF	TGTGCCAGCACCGAGCCCCCGGGACCGAAGTTCACAGATACGCAGTATTTT
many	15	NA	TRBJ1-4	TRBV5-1	CASTPWGSADEKLFF	TGCGCCAGCACCCCGTGGGGGTCCGCCGATGAAAAACTGTTTTTT
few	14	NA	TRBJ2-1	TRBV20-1	CSARITGLRYEQFF	TGCAGTGCTAGAATAACAGGGCTCCGCTATGAGCAGTTCTTC
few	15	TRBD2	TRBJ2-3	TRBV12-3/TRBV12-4	CASRSTSGDTDTQYF	TGTGCCAGCAGGAGTACTAGCGGGGACACAGATACGCAGTATTTT
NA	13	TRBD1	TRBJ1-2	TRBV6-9	CASSSGQFYGYTF	TGTGCCAGCAGTTCGGGACAGTTCTATGGCTACACCTTC
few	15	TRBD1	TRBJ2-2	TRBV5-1	CASSLRGLGTGELFF	TGCGCCAGCAGCCTCAGGGGGCTCGGCACCGGGGAGCTGTTTTTT
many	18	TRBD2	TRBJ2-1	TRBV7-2	CASSFVGVAGGQSDEQFF	TGTGCCAGCAGCTTCGTGGGGGTAGCGGGGGGGCAGTCGGATGAGCAGTTCTTC
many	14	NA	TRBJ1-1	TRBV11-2	CASSSKAGNTEAFF	TGTGCCAGCAGTTCGAAGGCGGGGAACACTGAAGCTTTCTTT
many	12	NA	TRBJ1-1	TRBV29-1	CSVKIAAYEAFF	TGCAGCGTAAAAATTGCGGCTTATGAAGCTTTCTTT
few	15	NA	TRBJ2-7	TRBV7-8	CASSWAGGASYEQYF	TGTGCCAGCAGCTGGGCCGGGGGCGCATCCTACGAGCAGTACTTC
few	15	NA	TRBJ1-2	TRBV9	CASSPQTGRSYGYTF	TGTGCCAGCAGCCCCCAAACAGGGAGAAGCTATGGCTACACCTTC
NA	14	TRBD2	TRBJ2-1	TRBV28	CASTRGGADNEQFF	TGTGCCAGCACCCGGGGGGGGGCAGACAATGAGCAGTTCTTC
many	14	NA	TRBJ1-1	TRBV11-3	CASSLGGPGAQAFF	TGTGCCAGCAGCTTAGGGGGTCCGGGGGCCCAAGCTTTCTTT
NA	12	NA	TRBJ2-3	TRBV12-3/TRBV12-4	CATATDYNEQYF	TGTGCCACCGCGACCGACTACAATGAGCAGTATTTT
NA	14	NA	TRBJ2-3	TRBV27	CASSLGLNTDTQYF	TGTGCCAGCAGTTTAGGCCTAAACACAGATACGCAGTATTTT
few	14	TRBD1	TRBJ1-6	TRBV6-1	CASNRDRAVSPLHF	TGTGCCAGCAACCGGGACAGGGCAGTCTCCCCCCTCCACTTT
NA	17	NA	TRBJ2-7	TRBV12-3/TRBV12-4	CASSLDGSRDLVYEQYF	TGTGCCAGCAGTTTAGACGGAAGCCGGGACCTTGTCTACGAGCAGTACTTC